This record covers a single T cell receptor (beta chain). This CDR3 comprises 14 residues. Germline loops: CDR1 KGHDR, CDR2 SFDVKD. Germline trimming cut 3 bases from V and 13 bases from J; bases unmatched to any gene: 10. The data were taken from a study of blood T cell repertoires in COVID-19. Across the study: Some COVID-19 samples were acute and others convalescent; all came from the United States, Italy and Spain. Sample material is recorded as cDNA or gDNA derived from T cells, B-cell-depleted T cells, or PBMCs.

In the original analysis: The assay estimated nucleated cells by amplifying reference gene primers. TCRdb's table, derived via immunoSEQ multiplex PCR, lists solely in-frame clones and lacks some. V and J calls and clone size are those listed in that table; D and trimming were worked out from the DNA. The top ten clones hold about 5.7% of a sample with roughly 100,000 clones, 85% to 95% of them seen once. This chain joins TRBV24-1 and TRBJ2-1; TRBD2 matches at 8 bases. The sequencing sample was made of peripheral blood. This TCR came from a man aged 45-65 years with active COVID-19. This CDR3 is CATSDVSGTSDQFF. CDR3 bases: TGTGCCACCAGTGATGTGAGTGGGACTAGTGACCAGTTCTTC.